Shown below are 16 T cell receptor beta chains from a single sample sequenced in a study of PD-1 blockade in mismatch repair-deficient tumors. Using immunoSEQ multiplex PCR, the repertoire was profiled, and TCRdb retains in-frame clones only, with some absent. The sample records 65,000 to 80,000 clones, around 80% being singletons. The sample consisted of peripheral blood, taken 2 weeks after starting pembrolizumab. These receptors originate from an adult with mismatch repair-deficient cancer.

The CDR3 coding sequence is TGTGCCAGCAGGTCTACCGGGACCGACTACTATGGCTACACCTTC. Its protein is CASRSTGTDYYGYTF. The rearrangement links TRBV6-5 to TRBJ1-2, with D perhaps matching TRBD1 (5 bases). The CDR3 has 15 residues. Between the trimmed V and J ends, which lost 6 bases and 3 bases, there was a span of 17 bases. CDR1 is MNHEY and CDR2 is SVGAGI in the germline V gene.

The chain uses TRBV6-1 and TRBJ2-7; TRBD1 aligns across 7 bases. The V gene end was trimmed by 7 bases and the J gene end by 5 bases; junction bases not matched to a gene: 11. Germline lookup yields CDR1 MNHNS and CDR2 SASEGT. The CDR3 extends over 14 amino acids. The CDR3 nucleotides are TGTGCCAGCACCTCCCGTAAAACAGGGGACGAGCAGTACTTC. Amino acids: CASTSRKTGDEQYF.

V gene TRBV14 combines with J gene TRBJ2-7; D is undetermined. This CDR3 comprises 13 residues. With 0 bases removed from V and 5 bases from J, the gap between germline ends came to 8 bases. Germline lookup yields CDR1 SGHDN and CDR2 FVKESK. CDR3 sequence reads: CASSQDLRNEQYF. CDR3 sequence (DNA): TGTGCCAGCAGCCAAGATTTGCGGAACGAGCAGTACTTC. The full variable domain, with the rest looked up from reference TRBV14 and TRBJ2-7, is EAGVTQFPSHSVIEKGQTVTLRCDPISGHDNLYWYRRVMGKEIKFLLHFVKESKQDESGMPNNRFLAERTGGTYSTLKVQPAELEDSGVYFCASSQDLRNEQYFGPGTRLTVT.

The chain uses TRBV9 and TRBJ2-5; TRBD2 matches at 9 bases. Looked up from germline, CDR1 is SGDLS and CDR2 is YYNGEE. Unmatched junction bases numbered 8, after V lost 4 bases and J lost 4 bases. This CDR3 is built from 15 residues. DNA for the CDR3: TGTGCCAGCAGCATCGGCGGGAGGGATATAGAGACCCAGTACTTC. It yields the protein CASSIGGRDIETQYF.

This clone was seen once. The genes are TRBV9 and TRBJ2-5; 14 bases map to TRBD2. CDR1 and CDR2 from the germline V gene are SGDLS and YYNGEE. The CDR3 extends over 15 amino acids. V gave up 3 bases and J gave up 5 bases; unmatched junction bases: 3. Written as DNA, the CDR3 is TGTGCCAGCAGCGGACTAGCGGGAGGGGTGGAGACCCAGTACTTC. Protein product: CASSGLAGGVETQYF. The full variable domain, completed using reference TRBV9 and TRBJ2-5, is DSGVTQTPKHLITATGQRVTLRCSPRSGDLSVYWYQQSLDQGLQFLIQYYNGEERAKGNILERFSAQQFPDLHSELNLSSLELGDSALYFCASSGLAGGVETQYFGPGTRLLVL.

The V gene is TRBV7-3, the J gene TRBJ2-3; tentative D call: TRBD1 (5 bases). The V end was cut by 1 base, the J end by 5 bases, with 10 bases between. The germline CDR1 and CDR2 sequences are SGHTA and FQGTGA. The CDR3 length is 14 residues. The CDR3 nucleotides are TGTGCCAGCAGCTTAAGGGGCTTTATAGATACGCAGTATTTT. Amino acid sequence: CASSLRGFIDTQYF.

The genes are TRBV27 and TRBJ1-1; D is undetermined. The CDR3 covers 14 residues. CDR1 and CDR2 from the germline V gene are MNHEY and SMNVEV (reference sequence). Trimming took off 5 bases at V and 1 base at J, with 11 bases between the two ends. In DNA form, the CDR3 reads TGTGCCAGCAGTGGCGTCAGCCGGAACACTGAAGCTTTCTTT. Residues: CASSGVSRNTEAFF.

J is TRBJ2-3 and V is TRBV28; 7 nucleotides match TRBD2. Germline V lookup: CDR1 MDHEN, CDR2 SYDVKM. The CDR3 is made up of 15 amino acids. The J segment lost 4 bases and the V segment lost 3 bases, leaving 7 bases of the junction unmatched. The CDR3 loop is CASSLGGARADTQYF. CDR3 nucleotide sequence: TGTGCCAGCAGTTTGGGAGGGGCGAGAGCAGATACGCAGTATTTT.

V and J are TRBV9 and TRBJ2-1; 9 bases are a match to TRBD2. Germline CDR1 SGDLS, CDR2 YYNGEE. There are 14 residues in the CDR3. V lost 5 bases to trimming and J lost 8 bases; unmatched junction nucleotides: 8. Written as DNA, the CDR3 is TGTGCCAGCAGTACTGGGACTAGCATCCATGAGCAGTTCTTC. Protein sequence: CASSTGTSIHEQFF.

This clone was seen more than once but under ten times. Other nucleotide sequences in the sample specify the same CDR3. This chain connects TRBV7-9 to TRBJ2-3; 10 nucleotides align to TRBD2. J lost 0 bases, V lost 3 bases, and 0 bases had no gene match. This CDR3 is built from 15 residues. The germline gives CDR1 SEHNR, CDR2 FQNEAQ (reference sequence). CDR3: CASSLTSGSTDTQYF. The CDR3, as DNA: TGTGCCAGCAGCTTGACTAGCGGGAGCACAGATACGCAGTATTTT.

This clone came up once. V gene TRBV4-2 combines with J gene TRBJ2-5; D is possibly TRBD1 (5 bases). Trimming shortened V by 3 bases and J by 7 bases, and 15 bases separated the two germline ends. Germline V gives CDR1 LGHNA, CDR2 YNFKEQ. The CDR3 has 14 residues. CDR3 amino acids: CASSQGQGKGTQYF. CDR3 bases: TGTGCCAGCAGCCAGGGGCAGGGAAAAGGGACCCAGTACTTC.

The chain is built from TRBV19 and TRBJ1-4; 9 bases align to TRBD1. V shed 8 bases and J 8 bases; nucleotides not matched to a gene: 6. This CDR3 has 13 residues. Germline values: CDR1 LNHDA, CDR2 SQIVND (reference sequence). CDR3 amino acids: CASSGQGNEKLFF. CDR3 in DNA: TGTGCCAGTTCGGGACAGGGAAACGAAAAACTGTTTTTT.

The chain links TRBV6-5 to TRBJ1-3; possibly TRBD1 for D (6 bases). Per the germline V gene, CDR1 is MNHEY and CDR2 is SVGAGI. The germline V and J ends were trimmed by 9 bases and 0 bases, with 15 bases remaining between them. This CDR3 has 15 amino acids. The CDR3 is CASSRGAGSGNTIYF. CDR3 nucleotide sequence: TGTGCCAGTTCACGGGGGGCTGGCTCTGGAAACACCATATATTTT.

The chain combines TRBV4-1 with TRBJ1-2, with a possible D match to TRBD1 (5 bases). Germline-derived CDR1 and CDR2 are MGHRA and YSYEKL. The CDR3 extends over 15 amino acids. Trimming cost V 4 bases and J 4 bases, with 16 bases left between them. The CDR3 DNA reads TGCGCCAGCAGCCCCCTCCAAACTGGGGGCTATGGCTACACCTTC. The encoded protein is CASSPLQTGGYGYTF.

This clone was observed a handful of times. The J gene is TRBJ2-7, the V gene TRBV30; perhaps D is TRBD1 or TRBD2 (5 bases each). This CDR3 has 13 amino acids. Germline V gives CDR1 GTSNPN, CDR2 SVGIG (reference sequence). V lost 5 bases, J lost 2 bases, and 13 bases lay in between. This chain's CDR3 is CAWARDAPYEQYF. Written as DNA, the CDR3 is TGTGCCTGGGCACGGGACGCACCCTACGAGCAGTACTTC.

The CDR3 DNA follows: TGTGCCAGCAGTGGACAGGGGGCACTCAATCAGCCCCAGCATTTT. Protein: CASSGQGALNQPQHF. J is TRBJ1-5 and V is TRBV7-2; TRBD1 matches 11 bases. V was pared by 6 bases and J by 3 bases, with 4 bases of the junction left unmatched. Per germline, CDR1 SGHTA and CDR2 FQGNSA. The CDR3 is 15 residues long. The full variable domain, in which reference TRBV7-2 and TRBJ1-5 provide the parts outside the CDR3, is GAGVSQSPSNKVTEKGKDVELRCDPISGHTALYWYRQSLGQGLEFLIYFQGNSAPDKSGLPSDRFSAERTGGSVSTLTIQRTQQEDSAVYLCASSGQGALNQPQHFGDGTRLSIL.